The TCR beta chain under discussion was sequenced for a study of cytomegalovirus exposure and HLA in healthy donors. As for this clone: Its specificity is unknown.

The CDR3 consists of 14 residues. The germline CDR1 and CDR2 sequences are MNHEY and SVGAGI. Trimming shortened V by 6 bases and J by 8 bases, and 16 bases separated the two germline ends. Study results and limitations: Later analysis reportedly placed an Asian-associated ancestry cluster below the roughly 630-donor mean in N-insertions. The dataset shows that most TCR sequences were rare, while some public TCRs occurred in many donors. Certain sequence variants were highly shared and formed a cluster, and this cluster was likely a sequencing artifact.

Use of 60 Vbeta and 13 Jbeta primers characterized the PCR. Assay: immunoSEQ multiplex PCR; the TCRdb copy retains only in-frame clones and omits some. Among 100,000 to 120,000 clones, 76% were seen once, and the ten largest hold 7% to 10%. The chain combines TRBV6-5 with TRBJ1-4; tentative D call: TRBD1 (5 bases). The sample comprised PBMCs. The clonotype originates from a man aged 40-55 years in good health and CMV-seropositive. The CDR3 coding sequence is TGTGCCAGCAGAGGATGGGGGGGAAGAGAAAAACTGTTTTTT. Its translation is CASRGWGGREKLFF.